Each of the 8 T cell receptor beta chains below was sequenced from the same sample in a study of T cell repertoires in cytomegalovirus infection. From the reads, TCRdb called clonotypes with MiXCR, one entry per CDR3 protein. The table shows 650,000 to 900,000 distinct CDR3 sequences, with roughly 33% occurring only once. Their specific antigens are unknown. The specimen was cultured CD8+ T cells from PBMCs, collected from culture after CMV antigen stimulation. The receptors here all came from a human donor in good health (CMV status not recorded). Some clones in this sample may be carry-over from other donors' samples.

The CDR3: CASSASGPDTQYF. The CDR3 coding sequence is TGTGCCAGCAGCGCCAGTGGGCCAGATACGCAGTATTTT. The chain uses TRBV7-6 and TRBJ2-3, with D unclear. V shed 5 bases and J shed 4 bases, with 10 bases lying between them. The CDR3 runs to 13 residues. CDR1 is SGHVS and CDR2 is FNYEAQ in the germline V gene.

To note about this clonotype: The conserved phenylalanine or tryptophan is not found at the CDR3 terminus, so this likely reflects a read error. This chain connects TRBV7-6 to TRBJ1-1; D unclear. Germline V gene sequence: CDR1 SGHVS, CDR2 FNYEAQ. The CDR3 is 13 residues long. This chain's CDR3 is CASSTVTGAEAFL. The DNA of the CDR3 is TGTGCTAGCAGCACAGTCACTGGGGCTGAAGCTTTCTTA.

This clonotype was detected a few times. The gene calls are TRBV25-1 and TRBJ1-2; no clear D. V gave up 0 bases and J gave up 4 bases, with 15 bases separating them. The CDR3 is 16 amino acids. Germline CDR1 MGHDK, CDR2 SYGVNS. The chain's CDR3 is CASSEYFPDNSYGYTF. The DNA of the CDR3 is TGTGCCAGCAGTGAATATTTCCCTGACAATTCCTATGGCTACACCTTC.

V is TRBV5-1 and J is TRBJ2-5, with TRBD2 matching over 13 bases. The germline V gene has CDR1 SGHRS and CDR2 YFSETQ. The CDR3 length is 16 residues. V was clipped by 4 bases and J by 5 bases; unmatched bases: 8. CDR3 amino acids: CASSEGTSGAWETQYF. In DNA form, the CDR3 reads TGCGCCAGCAGCGAAGGGACTAGCGGGGCCTGGGAGACCCAGTACTTC.

The rearrangement joins TRBV10-1 to TRBJ1-1; a possible D gene is TRBD1 (5 bases). V was clipped by 2 bases and J by 5 bases, with 15 bases between them. CDR3 length equals 15 residues. Germline loops: CDR1 WNHNN, CDR2 SYGVQD (reference sequence). In nucleotides, the CDR3 is TGCGCCAGCAGTGAGATATTGGGGCAGGGAACTGAAGCTTTCTTT. This translates into CASSEILGQGTEAFF.

This sequence joins TRBV6-5 and TRBJ2-7, with 9 bases that match TRBD1. Germline V gene lookup returns CDR1 MNHEY and CDR2 SVGAGI. The ends lost 2 bases at V and 6 bases at J; junction bases unmatched: 5. The CDR3 contains 14 residues. The CDR3 nucleotides are TGTGCCAGCAGTTACGGGACAGGGTCTTTCGAGCAGTACTTC. Protein: CASSYGTGSFEQYF.

This clonotype appeared a few times. The chain has TRBV7-9 and TRBJ2-7, with 8 bases aligning to TRBD1. V trimming: 4 bases; J trimming: 9 bases; junction bases outside the gene matches: 8. The V gene's germline CDR1 is SEHNR and CDR2 FQNEAQ (reference sequence). CDR3 size: 13 residues. CDR3 region: CASSSDRVYGQYV. CDR3 nucleotide sequence: TGTGCCAGCAGCTCGGACAGGGTTTATGGGCAGTACGTC.

J is TRBJ2-5 and V is TRBV12-3 or TRBV12-4; possible D gene TRBD2, 5 bases. V shed 5 bases and J shed 2 bases, with 12 bases lying between them. CDR3 length equals 14 residues. The CDR3 loop reads CASSRMEEQETQYF. The CDR3, as DNA: TGTGCCAGCAGTCGGATGGAGGAGCAAGAGACCCAGTACTTC.